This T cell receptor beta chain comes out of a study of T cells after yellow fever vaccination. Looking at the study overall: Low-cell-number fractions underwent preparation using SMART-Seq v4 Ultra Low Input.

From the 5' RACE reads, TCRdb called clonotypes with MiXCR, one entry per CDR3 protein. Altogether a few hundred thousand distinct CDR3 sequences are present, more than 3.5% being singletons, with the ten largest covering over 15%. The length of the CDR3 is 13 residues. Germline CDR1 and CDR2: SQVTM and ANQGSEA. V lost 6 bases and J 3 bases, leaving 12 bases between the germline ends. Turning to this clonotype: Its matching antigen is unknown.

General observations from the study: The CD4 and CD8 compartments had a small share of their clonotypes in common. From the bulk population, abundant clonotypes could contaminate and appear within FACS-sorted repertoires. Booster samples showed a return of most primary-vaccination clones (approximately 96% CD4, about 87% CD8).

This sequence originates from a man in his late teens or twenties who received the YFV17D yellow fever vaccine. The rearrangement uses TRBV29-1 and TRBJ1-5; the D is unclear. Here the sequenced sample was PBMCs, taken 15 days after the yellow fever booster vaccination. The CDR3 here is CSVGPGLNQPQHF. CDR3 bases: TGCAGCGTCGGGCCAGGTCTCAATCAGCCCCAGCATTTT.